This T cell receptor beta chain was sequenced in a study of T cells in Graves' hyperthyroidism and ophthalmopathy (dated by TCRdb to about 2019). For context, the study as a whole: Peripheral blood samples were taken at the time of initial diagnosis, prior to any treatment. In several Graves' hyperthyroidism patients, the study also compared T-cell repertoires from thyroid tissue with T-cell repertoires from blood. A discovery cohort of fewer than 110 patients, approximately 44 with Graves' ophthalmopathy and about 58 with stable Graves' hyperthyroidism, was used to find distinguishing TCR V-J signatures. The paper reports TCR Vbeta CDR3 sequencing of some 140 peripheral blood samples: under 45 ophthalmopathy, some 80 hyperthyroidism and roughly 17 progressor patients. After blood sampling, hyperthyroidism patients were treated with methimazole at a starting dose of 30 mg daily, and ophthalmopathy patients were treated with high-dose intravenous methylprednisolone. Prospective prediction of ophthalmopathy was tested in an independent validation cohort of approximately 19 hyperthyroidism patients and around 16 patients who later progressed to ophthalmopathy. The 90 or so discovery patients were randomly split 7:3 into training and test sets. Results and caveats for the whole study, not just this receptor: Sample size was not statistically predetermined, and investigators were not blinded to group allocation. Most expanded thyroid clonotypes (frequency above 0.001) were also detected in blood, a finding suggesting that blood repertoires may reflect thyroid immune responses. A 13 V-J signature model separated ophthalmopathy from stable hyperthyroidism, with around 91% sensitivity and roughly 81% specificity in cross-validation and 80%/75% in testing. In validation, the model predicted progression to ophthalmopathy a median of about 6.8 months before onset, with approximately 68% sensitivity and roughly 72% specificity.

Stable Graves' hyperthyroidism was defined as the absence of progression to ophthalmopathy over 18 months of follow-up. Hyperthyroidism patients were newly diagnosed, had a disease duration of under 2 months, and were aged 18 to 65 years. Exclusion was applied to patients with uncontrolled infections, other autoimmune diseases, pregnancy or lactation. Diagnoses relied on clinical symptoms, serum thyroxine and TRAb, thyroid ultrasound and orbital computed tomography. Ficoll-Paque density gradient centrifugation was used to isolate PBMCs from approximately 11 ml of fresh peripheral blood. Trizol reagent was used to extract total RNA, and RNA quality was then checked on an Agilent 2100 Bioanalyzer. Amplification of TCR beta CDR3 regions was carried out from RNA transcripts. A first-round RT-PCR of the TCR CDR3 used the HTBI primer set with the Qiagen OneStep RT-PCR kit. A second multiplex PCR round built the libraries, followed by size selection and purification. Libraries were sequenced paired-end with 100 bp reads on an Illumina HiSeq2000. Per the source publication's procedure: SOAPnuke was used to process the raw data, with reads discarded if the reads contained adapters or uncalled bases, had a mean Phred below 15, or lacked an exact constant-primer or identifier match. COPE v1.2.5 was used to merge high-quality paired reads, and clonotypes were defined as unique nucleotide sequences. Clonotypes were aligned to IMGT TRBV, TRBD and TRBJ reference segments using MiTCR v1.1. The analysis included only V-J combinations with a frequency above 0.0001, which together covered 98% to 99.2% of the repertoires. The TCS score was defined as F50 (clonal expansion) divided by E x V (chaos), with BLOSUM62-based TCRdist calculated between CDR3 peptides within each V-J. Welch's t-statistics and random forest reduced fewer than 550 V-J features to 10 to 15, which were used in a naive Bayes classifier (R e1071). TCRdb reworked the public reads: Q25 trimming with fastp, MiXCR clone assembly, productive beta chains retained. CDR3 protein duplicates are merged, each entry listing the most common genes and DNA. The V and J calls reflect TCRdb's pipeline rather than the authors' work. The sample has some 760,000 distinct CDR3 sequences on record, approximately 14% of them singletons. 9.5% to 13% of the sample is held by the ten biggest clonotypes.

A note on this clonotype: Its cognate antigen has yet to be identified. No quality values exist for individual bases; no much larger clone is one base distant.

Sequenced material: blood. The source is a woman aged 18-29 years with Graves' hyperthyroidism.

The DNA sequence is as follows: TGTGCCAGCAACGGGTCCCCCAGCGGGAGGGGGGGTGAGCAGTTCTTC. Its translation is CASNGSPSGRGGEQFF. The sequence joins TRBV11-2 to TRBJ2-1, with 10 bases matching TRBD2. V is pruned by 7 bases and J by 9 bases, leaving 15 bases of the junction without a gene match. Its CDR3 holds 16 amino acids, cysteine through phenylalanine. Kept here is only the CDR3 DNA, which spans 48 bases and is read in frame from base 1. Sequences SGHAT (CDR1) and FQNNGV (CDR2) are obtained from the germline V gene.